Detailed here is one T cell receptor delta chain. A much larger clonotype is one base distant, so this may be a read error. Other DNA sequences in this specimen translate into the identical CDR3. This sample is drawn from a study of gamma-delta chains in newborns, infants, children. Study details: Microbial exposure reportedly drives polyclonal innate γδ T cell expansion after birth.

CDR1 GEAIGNYY and CDR2 EKD come from the germline V gene. V lost 2 bases to trimming and J lost 3 bases; unmatched junction nucleotides: 18. The CDR3 contains 19 residues. TCRdb redid the clone calls on the reads with CATT. In the table there are about a thousand delta-chain clones, 1.3% of which are singletons. The chain is built from TRDV2 and TRDJ1, with 9 bases that match TRDD3. This receptor was identified in a child in good health. The sample comprised blood. CDR3 nucleotides: TGTGCCTGTGACAGCCTAACAGGGGATACGCGTCTCGGGCCCGATAAACTCATCTTT. It yields the protein CACDSLTGDTRLGPDKLIF.